These 14 T cell receptor beta chains were sequenced from one sample in a study of shared clonotypes between healthy human individuals. The repertoire was sequenced with immunoSEQ multiplex PCR; TCRdb's copy has only in-frame clones and lacks some. The sample lists millions of clones, 93% seen once, with around 1.7% in the top ten. Naive CD8 populations comprised CD45RO-negative cells positively selected for CCR7, excluding terminally differentiated effector memory CD45RA+ cells. Sequencing used naive CD8+ T cells from PBMCs. These receptors were collected from a man aged 18 to 30 in good health. Some clones in this sample may be carry-over from other donors' samples.

A remark on this clone: This sample also contains other DNA sequences that code for the same CDR3. The chain uses TRBV9 and TRBJ2-3, with TRBD2 matching 10 bases. V shed 1 base, J shed 1 base, and the junction held 3 bases outside the gene matches. Germline assignment: CDR1 SGDLS and CDR2 YYNGEE. This CDR3 region has 16 residues. This CDR3 is CASSVIGLAGTDTQYF. The CDR3 nucleotides read TGTGCCAGCAGCGTAATCGGACTAGCGGGCACAGATACGCAGTATTTT.

A few counts support this clone. The rearrangement uses TRBV7-9 and TRBJ1-2, with a weak D call TRBD1 (6 bases). The CDR3 covers 13 residues. The V and J ends lost 2 bases and 3 bases respectively, with 7 bases between them. Per germline, CDR1 SEHNR and CDR2 FQNEAQ (reference sequence). DNA of the CDR3: TGTGCCAGCAGCTTAAAGGGGGACTATGGCTACACCTTC. Protein sequence: CASSLKGDYGYTF.

Remarks on this clone: Other DNA sequences in this specimen translate into the identical CDR3. The chain recombines TRBV7-3 with TRBJ2-1, with 8 bases aligning to TRBD1. The germline gives CDR1 SGHTA, CDR2 FQGTGA. Unmatched junction bases numbered 7, after V lost 5 bases and J lost 4 bases. The CDR3 is 15 amino acids. CDR3: CASSLRQGSYNEQFF. In DNA, the CDR3 is TGTGCCAGCAGCCTGCGACAGGGGTCATACAATGAGCAGTTCTTC.

V and J are TRBV7-2 and TRBJ1-1; 7 bases agree with TRBD1. The CDR3 extends over 15 amino acids. Germline CDR1 SGHTA, CDR2 FQGNSA. The trim removed 4 bases at V and 2 bases at J, leaving 7 bases unmatched. CDR3 sequence: CASSYPRGANTEAFF. CDR3 DNA: TGTGCCAGCAGCTACCCCAGGGGGGCTAACACTGAAGCTTTCTTT.

The CDR3 sequence: CASSYRTGPTYEQYF. The CDR3 DNA reads as TGTGCCAGCAGTTACCGGACAGGACCTACCTACGAGCAGTACTTC. J is TRBJ2-7 and V is TRBV6-6; 7 positions agree with TRBD1. V lost 2 bases to trimming and J lost 2 bases; unmatched junction nucleotides: 6. Per germline, CDR1 MNHNY and CDR2 SVGAGI (reference sequence). This CDR3 spans 15 amino acids.

The chain employs TRBV6-1 and TRBJ1-5, with a weak D call TRBD1 (5 bases). The CDR3 has 18 residues. The germline V and J ends were trimmed by 2 bases and 0 bases, with 17 bases remaining between them. The germline V gene has CDR1 MNHNS and CDR2 SASEGT. This chain's CDR3 is CASSEIRVAGYSNQPQHF. The CDR3 region has the DNA TGTGCCAGCAGTGAAATAAGGGTGGCAGGGTATAGCAATCAGCCCCAGCATTTT.

The gene calls are TRBV28 and TRBJ2-1; TRBD2 matches at 9 bases. From germline, CDR1 is MDHEN and CDR2 SYDVKM. The CDR3 covers 17 residues. Trimming cost V 2 bases and J 0 bases; bases outside gene matches: 5. The CDR3 is CASSLLAGTRSYNEQFF. The CDR3 nucleotides are TGTGCCAGCAGTTTACTAGCGGGGACCCGCTCCTACAATGAGCAGTTCTTC. The full variable domain, with the rest looked up from reference TRBV28 and TRBJ2-1, is DVKVTQSSRYLVKRTGEKVFLECVQDMDHENMFWYRQDPGLGLRLIYFSYDVKMKEKGDIPEGYSVSREKKERFSLILESASTNQTSMYLCASSLLAGTRSYNEQFFGPGTRLTVL.

This rearrangement joins TRBV6-5 to TRBJ2-1; D is ambiguous. CDR1 and CDR2 from the germline V gene are MNHEY and SVGAGI. The CDR3 runs to 12 residues. V shed 2 bases and J shed 9 bases, with 8 bases lying between them. The CDR3 DNA reads as TGTGCCAGCAGTTACGGGAACGGTGAGCAGTTCTTC. Protein sequence: CASSYGNGEQFF.

On this clone: The same CDR3 is also encoded by other DNA sequences in this sample. The J gene is TRBJ2-1, the V gene TRBV7-9; 7 positions match TRBD2. This CDR3 is built from 14 residues. Germline V CDR1 and CDR2: SEHNR, FQNEAQ (reference sequence). The J segment lost 4 bases and the V segment lost 5 bases, leaving 5 bases of the junction unmatched. The chain's CDR3 is CASSSGTRYNEQFF. DNA for the CDR3: TGTGCCAGCAGCAGCGGGACTCGTTACAATGAGCAGTTCTTC.

J is TRBJ2-7 and V is TRBV4-3, with TRBD2 matching 12 bases. The ends lost 6 bases at V and 5 bases at J; junction bases unmatched: 5. The germline gives CDR1 LGHNA, CDR2 YSLEER. This CDR3 comprises 14 residues. The CDR3 bases are TGCGCCAGCAGTTCGACTAGCGGGGGTCACGAGCAGTACTTC. This codes for CASSSTSGGHEQYF.

The table lists this clone with a count of one. The CDR3 protein is CASSQGTAKGYTF. For the CDR3, the DNA is TGTGCCAGCAGCCAAGGAACCGCGAAGGGCTACACCTTC. This rearrangement joins TRBV14 to TRBJ1-2, with D uncertain. CDR1 and CDR2 (germline): SGHDN, FVKESK. V was pared by 1 base and J by 8 bases, with 11 bases between. This CDR3 spans 13 amino acids. Variable domain in full (rest from reference TRBV14 and TRBJ1-2): EAGVTQFPSHSVIEKGQTVTLRCDPISGHDNLYWYRRVMGKEIKFLLHFVKESKQDESGMPNNRFLAERTGGTYSTLKVQPAELEDSGVYFCASSQGTAKGYTFGSGTRLTVV.

The V and J genes are TRBV7-9 and TRBJ1-2; D is uncertain. The germline CDR1 and CDR2 sequences are SEHNR and FQNEAQ (reference sequence). Deletions cut 4 bases from V and 4 bases from J, with 19 bases between. The CDR3 is 16 amino acids. The CDR3 DNA sequence: TGTGCCAGCAGCTCCCCGGGAAGACTTTGGGGCTATGGCTACACCTTC. It codes for CASSSPGRLWGYGYTF. Full variable domain (missing parts from reference TRBV7-9 and TRBJ1-2): DTGVSQNPRHKITKRGQNVTFRCDPISEHNRLYWYRQTLGQGPEFLTYFQNEAQLEKSRLLSDRFSAERPKGSFSTLEIQRTEQGDSAMYLCASSSPGRLWGYGYTFGSGTRLTVV.

The chain joins TRBV28 to TRBJ1-2; tentatively, D is TRBD1 (5 bases). V lost 3 bases and J 2 bases, leaving 13 bases between the germline ends. This CDR3 region has 15 residues. CDR1 MDHEN and CDR2 SYDVKM come from the germline V gene. CDR3 sequence (DNA): TGTGCCAGCAGTTTCATTGGCAGGGAAAACTATGGCTACACCTTC. Translation: CASSFIGRENYGYTF.

CDR3 sequence: CSGGDGGAFF. The CDR3 DNA reads as TGCAGCGGGGGGGACGGTGGAGCTTTCTTT. The rearrangement links TRBV29-1 to TRBJ1-1, with D possibly being TRBD1 (5 bases). V was trimmed by 7 bases and J by 10 bases, leaving 13 bases between them. The CDR3 spans 10 residues. The V gene's germline CDR1 is SQVTM and CDR2 ANQGSEA.